This T cell receptor beta chain was obtained from a study of PD-L1 blockade in urothelial cancer. Overall study context: About 90% of the 29 patients were males with bladder-origin urothelial cancer. The patients had undergone anywhere from 0 to 3 prior chemotherapy regimens. When blood samples were assessed, the median T cell count was 141,255.

The repertoire was sequenced with immunoSEQ multiplex PCR; TCRdb's copy has only in-frame clones and lacks some. The sample holds 25,000 to 35,000 clones, approximately 80% seen once. Time point: peripheral blood 6 weeks after treatment start. CDR1 and CDR2 (germline): SGHTA, FQGTGA. Trimming took 5 bases from V and 7 from J; bases not matched to a gene: 8. CDR3 size: 16 residues. The material sequenced was PBMCs, taken around atezolizumab (anti-PD-L1) treatment. The clonotype originates from a man between 65 and 85 years old with urothelial cancer. The chain has TRBV7-3 and TRBJ2-1; 13 nucleotides line up with TRBD2. The CDR3 region is CASSPGTSGIGNEQFF. CDR3 DNA sequence: TGTGCCAGCAGCCCTGGGACTAGCGGGATCGGGAATGAGCAGTTCTTC.